This T cell receptor (beta chain) originates from a study of shared clonotypes between healthy human individuals. CDR3 length equals 13 residues. V dropped 7 bases and J dropped 1 base, with 11 bases sitting between them. CDR1 and CDR2 from the germline V gene are MDHEN and SYDVKM. Naive CD8 cells comprised CD45RO-negative, CCR7-positively selected cells, excluding terminally differentiated effector memory CD45RA+ cells. Running of the assay took place at deep level. This table comes from immunoSEQ multiplex PCR, and its TCRdb copy is limited to in-frame clones, with some not included. This sample has 500,000 to 700,000 clones, with approximately 96% found just once.

Sequencing used naive CD8+ T cells sorted from blood. The chain links TRBV28 to TRBJ2-7; D is uncertain. The TCR comes from a woman aged 25 to 45 in good health. CDR3 nucleotide sequence: TGTGCCAGCACCCCGAGGTCTTCCTACGAGCAGTACTTC. The encoded protein is CASTPRSSYEQYF.